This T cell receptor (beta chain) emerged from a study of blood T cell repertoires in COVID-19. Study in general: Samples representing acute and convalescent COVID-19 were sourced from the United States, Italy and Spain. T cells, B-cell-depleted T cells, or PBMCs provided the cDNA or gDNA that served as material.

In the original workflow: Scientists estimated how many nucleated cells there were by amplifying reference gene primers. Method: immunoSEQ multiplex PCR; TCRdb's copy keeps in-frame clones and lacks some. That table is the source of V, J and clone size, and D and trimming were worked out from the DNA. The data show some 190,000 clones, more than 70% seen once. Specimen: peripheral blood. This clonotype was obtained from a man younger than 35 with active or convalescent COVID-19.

This chain's CDR3 is CASSQGGTSGGLNTGELFF. The CDR3 DNA is TGTGCCAGCAGCCAAGGTGGGACTAGCGGGGGCCTTAACACCGGGGAGCTGTTTTTT. This rearrangement joins TRBV4-2 to TRBJ2-2; TRBD2 agrees at 14 bases. The junction had 6 bases not matched to a gene; V was cut back by 1 base and J by 2 bases. Germline V CDR1 and CDR2: LGHNA, YNFKEQ. CDR3 length equals 19 residues.